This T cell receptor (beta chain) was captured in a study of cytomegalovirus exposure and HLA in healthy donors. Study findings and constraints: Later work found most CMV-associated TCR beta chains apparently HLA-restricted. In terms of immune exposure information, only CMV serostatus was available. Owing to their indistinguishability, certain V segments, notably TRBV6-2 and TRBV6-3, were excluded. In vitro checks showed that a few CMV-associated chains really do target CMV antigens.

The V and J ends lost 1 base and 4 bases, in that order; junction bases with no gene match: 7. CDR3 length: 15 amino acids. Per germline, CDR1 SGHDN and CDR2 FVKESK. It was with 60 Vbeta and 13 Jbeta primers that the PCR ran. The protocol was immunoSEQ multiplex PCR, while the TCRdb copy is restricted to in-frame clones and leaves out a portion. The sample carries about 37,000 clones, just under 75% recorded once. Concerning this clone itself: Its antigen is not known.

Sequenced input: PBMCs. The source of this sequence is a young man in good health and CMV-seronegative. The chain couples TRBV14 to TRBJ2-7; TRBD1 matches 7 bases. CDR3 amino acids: CASSQADRMRYEQYF. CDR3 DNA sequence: TGTGCCAGCAGCCAAGCGGACAGGATGCGTTACGAGCAGTACTTC.